Presented here are 14 T cell receptor beta chains from one specimen sequenced in a study of T cell responses to AZD1222 COVID-19 vaccine. This table comes from immunoSEQ multiplex PCR, and its TCRdb copy is limited to in-frame clones, with some not included. The sample contains about 150,000 clones, approximately 86% of which appear only once. Sequences were derived from peripheral blood, sampled 28 days after the second dose of the MenACWY control vaccine. The receptor source for this set is an adult who received the MenACWY meningococcal vaccine as a control.

The chain carries TRBV2 and TRBJ2-1, with 12 bases identical to TRBD1. This CDR3 comprises 14 residues. Germline V gene lookup returns CDR1 SNHLY and CDR2 FYNNEI. V dropped 4 bases and J dropped 7; count of bases not matched to a gene: 2. The CDR3, as DNA: TGTGCCAGCAGTGGGGGACAGGGGGCTAATGAGCAGTTCTTC. It specifies CASSGGQGANEQFF.

This clone was found once. The V gene is TRBV5-1, the J gene TRBJ1-1; TRBD1 agrees at 11 bases. The CDR3 consists of 14 residues. CDR1 and CDR2 (germline): SGHRS, YFSETQ. Trimming removed 2 bases from V and 4 bases from J; junction bases left unmatched: 1. CDR3 sequence (DNA): TGCGCCAGCAGCTTTGGACAGGGGGCCACTGAAGCTTTCTTT. Its translation: CASSFGQGATEAFF.

The chain couples TRBV19 to TRBJ2-3; tentative D call: TRBD1 (5 bases). Germline V gives CDR1 LNHDA, CDR2 SQIVND (reference sequence). The CDR3 runs to 14 residues. The V end lost 4 bases, the J end lost 2 bases, and 10 bases lay between the germline ends. The CDR3 reads CASSTGPPTDTQYF. CDR3 DNA: TGTGCCAGTAGTACAGGGCCCCCCACAGATACGCAGTATTTT.

This chain uses TRBV9 with TRBJ1-5; D is ambiguous. Germline CDR1 and CDR2: SGDLS and YYNGEE. The CDR3 runs to 13 residues. V lost 0 bases and J 4 bases, leaving 5 bases between the germline ends. The CDR3 region is CASSVDINQPQHF. For the CDR3, the DNA is TGTGCCAGCAGCGTAGACATAAATCAGCCCCAGCATTTT. The full variable domain, completed using reference TRBV9 and TRBJ1-5, is DSGVTQTPKHLITATGQRVTLRCSPRSGDLSVYWYQQSLDQGLQFLIQYYNGEERAKGNILERFSAQQFPDLHSELNLSSLELGDSALYFCASSVDINQPQHFGDGTRLSIL.

The chain carries TRBV6-1 and TRBJ2-7; TRBD1 matches 11 bases. The ends lost 0 bases at V and 4 bases at J; junction bases unmatched: 5. The CDR3 contains 16 residues. CDR1 is MNHNS and CDR2 is SASEGT in the germline V gene. The CDR3 is CASSEAPGTGGYEQYF. CDR3 nucleotide sequence: TGTGCCAGCAGTGAAGCCCCCGGGACAGGGGGGTACGAGCAGTACTTC.

This chain uses TRBV15 with TRBJ1-5; D is possibly TRBD1 (6 bases). The CDR3 is made up of 14 amino acids. Deletions cut 5 bases from V and 2 bases from J, with 10 bases between. The germline gives CDR1 LNHNV, CDR2 YYDKDF (reference sequence). The CDR3 loop reads CATSGTWGNQPQHF. DNA for the CDR3: TGTGCCACCAGCGGGACATGGGGCAATCAGCCCCAGCATTTT. Combining the CDR3 with reference TRBV15 and TRBJ1-5 gives the whole variable domain DAMVIQNPRYQVTQFGKPVTLSCSQTLNHNVMYWYQQKSSQAPKLLFHYYDKDFNNEADTPDNFQSRRPNTSFCFLDIRSPGLGDTAMYLCATSGTWGNQPQHFGDGTRLSIL.

This clone was seen a handful of times. The chain employs TRBV5-5 and TRBJ2-3; unclear D gene. Trimming stripped 4 bases from V and 4 bases from J, with 19 bases between. CDR1 and CDR2 (germline): SGHKS, YYEKEE (reference sequence). CDR3 size: 16 residues. The CDR3 loop reads CASSPRLNESPDTQYF. The CDR3, as DNA: TGTGCCAGCAGCCCCCGGTTGAACGAGTCTCCAGATACGCAGTATTTT.

The CDR3 loop reads CASSLVRQSTEAFF. CDR3 coding DNA: TGTGCCAGCAGCTTAGTAAGGCAGTCCACTGAAGCTTTCTTT. The genes are TRBV7-9 and TRBJ1-1; D is uncertain. The V end lost 1 base, the J end lost 4 bases, and 10 bases lay between the germline ends. Per germline, CDR1 SEHNR and CDR2 FQNEAQ (reference sequence). The CDR3 is made up of 14 amino acids.

The chain couples TRBV5-1 to TRBJ2-5; 10 bases line up with TRBD2. The ends lost 1 base at V and 4 bases at J; junction bases unmatched: 7. The CDR3 covers 16 residues. Germline V gene lookup returns CDR1 SGHRS and CDR2 YFSETQ. DNA of the CDR3: TGCGCCAGCAGCTTGAGCGGGGGGGGAGTCCCAGAGACCCAGTACTTC. This gives the protein CASSLSGGGVPETQYF.

V is TRBV18 and J is TRBJ2-7; perhaps TRBD1 as D (6 bases). The CDR3 length is 15 residues. Trimming took off 6 bases at V and 1 base at J, with 16 bases between the two ends. CDR1 and CDR2 from the germline V gene are KGHSH and LQKENI. CDR3 bases: TGTGCCAGCTCTCCCACAGGGAAACCTTCCTACGAGCAGTACTTC. Amino acids: CASSPTGKPSYEQYF.

The genes are TRBV29-1 and TRBJ1-1; weak D call: TRBD1 (6 bases). CDR3 size: 12 residues. Between the trimmed V and J ends, which lost 3 bases and 1 base, there was a span of 6 bases. Germline assignment: CDR1 SQVTM and CDR2 ANQGSEA. The CDR3 DNA is TGCAGCGTTGAGGACAGGAACACTGAAGCTTTCTTT. This encodes CSVEDRNTEAFF.

V is TRBV6-5 and J is TRBJ2-7; D is unresolved. The ends were cut back, 7 bases at V and 5 bases at J, with 21 bases in the middle. This CDR3 spans 15 amino acids. The germline CDR1 and CDR2 sequences are MNHEY and SVGAGI. CDR3 nucleotides: TGTGCCAGCAATGCCCGGCAAGTCGCCACAAACGAGCAGTACTTC. Protein product: CASNARQVATNEQYF.

J is TRBJ1-1 and V is TRBV2; 10 nucleotides align to TRBD1. Germline lookup yields CDR1 SNHLY and CDR2 FYNNEI. The J segment lost 3 bases and the V segment lost 6 bases, leaving 1 base of the junction unmatched. There are 13 residues in the CDR3. The CDR3 here is CASRGQGYTEAFF. CDR3 bases: TGTGCCAGCAGGGGACAGGGGTACACTGAAGCTTTCTTT. The variable domain in full, completed from reference TRBV2 and TRBJ1-1, reads EPEVTQTPSHQVTQMGQEVILRCVPISNHLYFYWYRQILGQKVEFLVSFYNNEISEKSEIFDDQFSVERPDGSNFTLKIRSTKLEDSAMYFCASRGQGYTEAFFGQGTRLTVV.

This chain uses TRBV18 with TRBJ1-3; D possibly corresponds to TRBD1 (5 bases). The V and J ends lost 6 bases and 4 bases respectively, with 28 bases between them. The length of the CDR3 is 19 residues. The germline V gene has CDR1 KGHSH and CDR2 LQKENI. The DNA for the CDR3 is TGTGCCAGCTCCTCCATTGTGGGGGTCGGGACCGGATCAGGAAACACCATATATTTT. Protein product: CASSSIVGVGTGSGNTIYF.